The 13 T cell receptor beta chains given below trace back to one sample, sequenced in a study of T cell repertoires and HLA-DP antigens. The data were produced by immunoSEQ multiplex PCR, yet TCRdb's version contains in-frame clones alone and is incomplete. The repertoire holds some 110,000 clones, with 92% as singletons. No antigen is known for these receptors. Sequenced material: CD4+ T cells from PBMCs. The source of these receptors is a woman aged 18 to 35 in good health and CMV-seronegative.

This chain joins TRBV6-1 and TRBJ2-7; D is unclear. The germline CDR1 and CDR2 sequences are MNHNS and SASEGT. CDR3 size: 11 residues. With 2 bases removed from V and 9 bases from J, the gap between germline ends came to 8 bases. Here the CDR3 DNA reads TGTGCCAGCAGTGAAAAGGCGCGGCAGTACTTC. Its protein product is CASSEKARQYF.

The rearrangement joins TRBV4-2 to TRBJ2-4; 9 nucleotides agree with TRBD2. The junction had 12 bases not matched to a gene; V was cut back by 0 bases and J by 3 bases. Germline CDR1 LGHNA, CDR2 YNFKEQ. The CDR3 is 19 amino acids. In DNA form, the CDR3 reads TGTGCCAGCAGCCAAGATAGGAATTCTCTAGCGGGGATCAAAAACATTCAGTACTTC. Protein: CASSQDRNSLAGIKNIQYF.

This sequence joins TRBV18 and TRBJ1-1, with D possibly being TRBD1 (5 bases). The V and J ends lost 0 bases and 4 bases respectively, with 12 bases between them. CDR1 and CDR2 from the germline V gene are KGHSH and LQKENI. CDR3 length: 15 residues. CDR3 sequence (DNA): TGTGCCAGCTCACCACCGCTCGGGGGGAGCACTGAAGCTTTCTTT. Translation gives CASSPPLGGSTEAFF.

V and J are TRBV4-2 and TRBJ1-2; D unclear. With 4 bases removed from V and 2 bases from J, the gap between germline ends came to 11 bases. This CDR3 spans 14 amino acids. Germline CDR1 is LGHNA and CDR2 is YNFKEQ. The CDR3 DNA reads as TGTGCCAGCAGCCGGGAGGCGTCCAACTATGGCTACACCTTC. Residues: CASSREASNYGYTF.

The chain combines TRBV7-6 with TRBJ2-3; 12 positions match TRBD1. Germline-derived CDR1 and CDR2 are SGHVS and FNYEAQ. The CDR3 has 16 residues. J gave up 7 bases and V 1 base, and 6 bases lay outside the gene matches. The CDR3 nucleotides read TGTGCCAGCAGCTTAGTTGGGACAGGGGGCAGAAATACGCAGTATTTT. It specifies CASSLVGTGGRNTQYF.

V is TRBV4-3 and J is TRBJ2-7; 11 bases are a match to TRBD2. V trimming: 0 bases; J trimming: 0 bases; junction bases outside the gene matches: 1. The CDR3 is 16 residues long. Per germline, CDR1 LGHNA and CDR2 YSLEER. This CDR3 reads CASSQDGTSGSYEQYV. CDR3 nucleotide sequence: TGCGCCAGCAGCCAAGATGGGACTAGCGGCTCCTACGAGCAGTACGTC.

CDR3 sequence (DNA): TGTGCCACCAGCCTGAACAGGGAAGCTAACTATGGCTACACCTTC. Encoded protein: CATSLNREANYGYTF. The rearrangement links TRBV15 to TRBJ1-2, with a weak D call TRBD1 (6 bases). Germline CDR1 and CDR2: LNHNV and YYDKDF (reference sequence). V was trimmed by 5 bases and J by 0 bases, leaving 13 bases between them. The CDR3 loop spans 15 amino acids.

J is TRBJ1-2 and V is TRBV20-1, with TRBD1 as a possible D gene (6 bases). The germline V gene has CDR1 DFQATT and CDR2 SNEGSKA (reference sequence). CDR3 length: 11 residues. Trimming took 6 bases from V and 5 from J, leaving 10 bases between them. The CDR3 DNA reads as TGCAGTGCAGATACAGGGTATGGCTACACCTTC. Its translation: CSADTGYGYTF.

V is TRBV4-3 and J is TRBJ1-1, with D perhaps TRBD1 (5 bases). The CDR3 consists of 15 residues. Germline CDR1 is LGHNA and CDR2 is YSLEER. The germline V and J ends were trimmed by 1 base and 3 bases, with 12 bases remaining between them. CDR3 coding DNA: TGCGCCAGCAGCCAAGGTCAGGGTAGGGACACTGAAGCTTTCTTT. It is translated as CASSQGQGRDTEAFF.

The chain couples TRBV29-1 to TRBJ2-3; the match to TRBD2 covers 7 bases. The CDR3 contains 14 residues. Germline V gene lookup returns CDR1 SQVTM and CDR2 ANQGSEA. Trimming cost V 6 bases and J 5 bases; bases outside gene matches: 11. This chain's CDR3 is CSVAEAGDGDTQYF. The CDR3 nucleotides are TGCAGCGTCGCCGAGGCGGGGGATGGAGATACGCAGTATTTT.

The chain carries TRBV19 and TRBJ2-1, with 11 bases fitting TRBD2. The germline CDR1 and CDR2 sequences are LNHDA and SQIVND (reference sequence). CDR3 length: 19 amino acids. J lost 0 bases, V lost 3 bases, and 10 bases had no gene match. The CDR3 DNA reads TGTGCCAGTAGTATCCAGTCTAGCGGGAGGCCTAACTCCTACAATGAGCAGTTCTTC. Translating it yields CASSIQSSGRPNSYNEQFF.

This clone was recorded only once. The chain employs TRBV27 and TRBJ2-5, with 11 positions matching TRBD1. The ends lost 3 bases at V and 5 bases at J; junction bases unmatched: 26. CDR3 size: 22 residues. CDR1 is MNHEY, CDR2 SMNVEV, per germline (reference sequence). CDR3 in DNA: TGTGCCAGCAGTTTGTCGCCACCGTGGGGGGCCCCGGGACAGGGGGGCGAGGAGACCCAGTACTTC. Protein product: CASSLSPPWGAPGQGGEETQYF.

This chain joins TRBV5-1 and TRBJ1-5; D is unclear. Per germline, CDR1 SGHRS and CDR2 YFSETQ. V gave up 0 bases and J gave up 8 bases, with 3 bases separating them. CDR3 size: 11 residues. CDR3 DNA: TGCGCCAGCAGCTTGGTTAAGCCCCAGCATTTT. Translation: CASSLVKPQHF.